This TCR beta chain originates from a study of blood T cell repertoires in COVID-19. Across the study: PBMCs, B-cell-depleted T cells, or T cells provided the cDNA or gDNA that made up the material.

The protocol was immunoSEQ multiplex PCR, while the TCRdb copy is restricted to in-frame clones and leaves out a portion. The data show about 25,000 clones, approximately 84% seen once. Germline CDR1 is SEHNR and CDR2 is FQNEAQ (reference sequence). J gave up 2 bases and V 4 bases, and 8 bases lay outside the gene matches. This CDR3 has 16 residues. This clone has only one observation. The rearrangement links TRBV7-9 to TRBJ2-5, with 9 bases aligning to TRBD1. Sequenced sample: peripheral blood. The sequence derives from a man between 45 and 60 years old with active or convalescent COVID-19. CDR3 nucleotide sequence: TGTGCCAGCAGCTACAGGGACAGGGTAGGACAAGAGACCCAGTACTTC. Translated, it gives CASSYRDRVGQETQYF.